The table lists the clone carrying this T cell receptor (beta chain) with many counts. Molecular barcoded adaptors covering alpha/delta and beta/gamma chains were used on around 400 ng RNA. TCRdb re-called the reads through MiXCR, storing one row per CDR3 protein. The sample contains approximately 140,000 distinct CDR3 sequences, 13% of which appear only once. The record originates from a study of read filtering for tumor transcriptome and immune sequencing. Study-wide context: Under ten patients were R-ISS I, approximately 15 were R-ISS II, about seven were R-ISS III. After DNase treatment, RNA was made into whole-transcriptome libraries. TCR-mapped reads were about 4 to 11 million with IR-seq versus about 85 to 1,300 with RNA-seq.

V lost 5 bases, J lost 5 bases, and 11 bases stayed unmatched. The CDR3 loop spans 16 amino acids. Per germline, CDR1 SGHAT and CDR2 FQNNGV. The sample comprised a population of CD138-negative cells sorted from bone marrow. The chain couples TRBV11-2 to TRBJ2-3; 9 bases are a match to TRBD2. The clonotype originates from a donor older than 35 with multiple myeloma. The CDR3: CASSPVRGGPKDTQYF. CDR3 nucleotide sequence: TGTGCCAGCAGCCCCGTGCGGGGGGGGCCAAAAGATACGCAGTATTTT.